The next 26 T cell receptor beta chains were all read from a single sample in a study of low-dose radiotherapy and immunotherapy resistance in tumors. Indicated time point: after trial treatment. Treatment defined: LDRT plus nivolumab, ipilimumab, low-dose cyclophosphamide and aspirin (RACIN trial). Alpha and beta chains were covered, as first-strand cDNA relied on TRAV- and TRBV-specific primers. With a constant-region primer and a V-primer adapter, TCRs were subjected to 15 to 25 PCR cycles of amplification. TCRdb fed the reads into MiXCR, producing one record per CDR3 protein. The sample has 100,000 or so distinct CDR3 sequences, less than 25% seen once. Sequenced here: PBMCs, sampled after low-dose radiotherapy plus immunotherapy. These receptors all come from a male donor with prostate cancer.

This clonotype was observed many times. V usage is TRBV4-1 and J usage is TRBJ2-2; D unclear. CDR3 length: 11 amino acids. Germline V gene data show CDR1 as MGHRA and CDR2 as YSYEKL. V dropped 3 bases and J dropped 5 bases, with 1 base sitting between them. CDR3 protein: CASSHTGELFF. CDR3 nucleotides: TGCGCCAGCAGCCATACCGGGGAGCTGTTTTTT.

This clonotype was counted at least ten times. CDR3 loop: CASRGTGYRNTEAFF. The DNA for the CDR3 is TGTGCCAGCAGGGGGACAGGGTATAGGAACACTGAAGCTTTCTTT. V gene TRBV11-2 combines with J gene TRBJ1-1; 9 bases line up with TRBD1. The trim removed 6 bases at V and 1 base at J, leaving 6 bases unmatched. CDR1 and CDR2 from the germline V gene are SGHAT and FQNNGV. The CDR3 contains 15 residues.

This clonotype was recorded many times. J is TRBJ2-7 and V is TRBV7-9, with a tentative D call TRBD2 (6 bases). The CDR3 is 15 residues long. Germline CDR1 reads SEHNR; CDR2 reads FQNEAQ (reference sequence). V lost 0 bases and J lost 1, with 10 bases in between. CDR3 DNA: TGTGCCAGCAGCTTAGCTGGCGGGGCGTCCTACGAGCAGTACTTC. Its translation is CASSLAGGASYEQYF.

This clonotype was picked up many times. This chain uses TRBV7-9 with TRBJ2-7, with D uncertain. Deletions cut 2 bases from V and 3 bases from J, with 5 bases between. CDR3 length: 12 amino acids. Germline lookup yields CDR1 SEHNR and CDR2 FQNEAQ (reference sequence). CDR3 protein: CASSLSGYEQYF. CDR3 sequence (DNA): TGTGCCAGCAGCTTATCTGGCTACGAGCAGTACTTC. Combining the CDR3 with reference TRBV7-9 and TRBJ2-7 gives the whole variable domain DTGVSQNPRHKITKRGQNVTFRCDPISEHNRLYWYRQTLGQGPEFLTYFQNEAQLEKSRLLSDRFSAERPKGSFSTLEIQRTEQGDSAMYLCASSLSGYEQYFGPGTRLTVT.

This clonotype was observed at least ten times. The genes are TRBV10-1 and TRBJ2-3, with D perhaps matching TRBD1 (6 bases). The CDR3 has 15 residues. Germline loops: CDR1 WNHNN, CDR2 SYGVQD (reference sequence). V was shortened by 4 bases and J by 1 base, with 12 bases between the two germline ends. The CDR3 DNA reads TGCGCCAGCAGTGTGGGGGCGCGGGGCACAGATACGCAGTATTTT. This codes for CASSVGARGTDTQYF.

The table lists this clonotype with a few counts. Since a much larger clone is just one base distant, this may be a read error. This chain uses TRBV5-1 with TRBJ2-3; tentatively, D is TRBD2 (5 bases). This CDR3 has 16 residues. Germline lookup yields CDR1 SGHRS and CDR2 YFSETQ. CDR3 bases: TGCGCCAGCAGCTTGGAAGGGAGAGAGCGCACAGATACGCACTATTTT. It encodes CASSLEGRERTDTHYF. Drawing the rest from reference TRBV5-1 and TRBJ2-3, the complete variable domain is KAGVTQTPRYLIKTRGQQVTLSCSPISGHRSVSWYQQTPGQGLQFLFEYFSETQRNKGNFPGRFSGRQFSNSRSEMNVSTLELGDSALYLCASSLEGRERTDTHYFGPGTRLTVL.

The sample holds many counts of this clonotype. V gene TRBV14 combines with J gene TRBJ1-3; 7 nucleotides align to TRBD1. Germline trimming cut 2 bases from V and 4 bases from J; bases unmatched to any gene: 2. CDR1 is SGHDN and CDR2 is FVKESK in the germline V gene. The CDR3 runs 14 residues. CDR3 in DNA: TGTGCCAGCAGCCAAAGGGGGCGAGGAAACACCATATATTTT. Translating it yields CASSQRGRGNTIYF.

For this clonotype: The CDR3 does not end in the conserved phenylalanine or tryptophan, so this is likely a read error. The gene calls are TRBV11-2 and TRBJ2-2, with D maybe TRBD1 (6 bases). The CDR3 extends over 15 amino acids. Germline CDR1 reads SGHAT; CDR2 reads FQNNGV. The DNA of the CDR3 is TGTACCAGCAGCTCGCCGCAGGGGATTGGCGGGGAGCTGTTTTAT. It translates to CTSSSPQGIGGELFY.

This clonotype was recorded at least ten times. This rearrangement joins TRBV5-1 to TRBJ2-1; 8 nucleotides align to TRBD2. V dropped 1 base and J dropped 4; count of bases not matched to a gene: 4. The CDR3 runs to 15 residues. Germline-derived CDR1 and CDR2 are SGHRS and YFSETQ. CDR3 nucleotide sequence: TGCGCCAGCAGCTTGACGGGGGGGGCTTACAATGAGCAGTTCTTC. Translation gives CASSLTGGAYNEQFF.

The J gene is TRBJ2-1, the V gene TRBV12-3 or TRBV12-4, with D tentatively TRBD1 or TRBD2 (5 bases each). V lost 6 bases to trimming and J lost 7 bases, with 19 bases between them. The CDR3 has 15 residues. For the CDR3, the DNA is TGTGCCAGCAGGATGAACGGACGGGGCGGGAATGAGCAGTTCTTC. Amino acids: CASRMNGRGGNEQFF.

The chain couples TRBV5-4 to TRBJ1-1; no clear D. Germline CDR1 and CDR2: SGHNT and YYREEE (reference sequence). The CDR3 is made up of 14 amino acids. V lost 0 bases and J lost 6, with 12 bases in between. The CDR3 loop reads CASSLVWGEAEAFF. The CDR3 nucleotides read TGTGCCAGCAGCTTGGTGTGGGGTGAGGCTGAAGCTTTCTTT.

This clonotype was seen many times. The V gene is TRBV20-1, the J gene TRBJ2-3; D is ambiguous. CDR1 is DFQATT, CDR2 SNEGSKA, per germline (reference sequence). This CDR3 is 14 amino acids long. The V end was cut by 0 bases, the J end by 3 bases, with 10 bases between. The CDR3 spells CSARDQETTDTQYF. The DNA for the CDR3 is TGCAGTGCTAGAGACCAAGAGACGACAGATACGCAGTATTTT.

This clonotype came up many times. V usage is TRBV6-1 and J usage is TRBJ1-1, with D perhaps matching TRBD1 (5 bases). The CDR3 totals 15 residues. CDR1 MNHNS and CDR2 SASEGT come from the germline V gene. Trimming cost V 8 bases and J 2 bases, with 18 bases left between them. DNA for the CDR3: TGTGCCAGCGGTGGCCTCGGGGGACTAAACACTGAAGCTTTCTTT. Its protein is CASGGLGGLNTEAFF.

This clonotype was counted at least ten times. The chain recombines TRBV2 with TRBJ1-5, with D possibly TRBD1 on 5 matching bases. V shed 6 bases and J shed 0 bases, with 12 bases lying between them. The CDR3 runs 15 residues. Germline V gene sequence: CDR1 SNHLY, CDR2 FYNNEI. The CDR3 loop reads CASSPSTDSNQPQHF. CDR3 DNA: TGTGCCAGCAGCCCCTCGACAGATAGCAATCAGCCCCAGCATTTT.

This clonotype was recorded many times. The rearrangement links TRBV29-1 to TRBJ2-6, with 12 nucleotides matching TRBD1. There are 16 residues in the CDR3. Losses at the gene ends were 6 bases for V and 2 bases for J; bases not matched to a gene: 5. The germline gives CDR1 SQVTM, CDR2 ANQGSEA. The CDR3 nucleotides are TGCAGCGTACTAGGGACAGGGGGCCCTGGGGCCAACGTCCTGACTTTC. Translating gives CSVLGTGGPGANVLTF.

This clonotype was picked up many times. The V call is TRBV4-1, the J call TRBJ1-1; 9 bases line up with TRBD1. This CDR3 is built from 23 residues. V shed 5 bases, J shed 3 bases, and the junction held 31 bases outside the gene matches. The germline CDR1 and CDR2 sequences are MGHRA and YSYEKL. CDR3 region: CASSSRAFGTGFLPGELHTEAFF. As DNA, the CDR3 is TGCGCCAGCAGCTCAAGGGCATTCGGGACAGGGTTCCTTCCGGGGGAATTGCACACTGAAGCTTTCTTT.

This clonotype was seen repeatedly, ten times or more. CDR3 in amino acids: CASSLSLGESYEQYF. The CDR3 DNA is TGCGCCAGCAGCTTGTCCTTGGGGGAATCCTACGAGCAGTACTTC. The rearrangement joins TRBV5-1 to TRBJ2-7; TRBD1 or TRBD2 may be the D gene (5 bases each). This CDR3 comprises 15 residues. Trimming cost V 1 base and J 1 base, with 12 bases left between them. Germline loops: CDR1 SGHRS, CDR2 YFSETQ.

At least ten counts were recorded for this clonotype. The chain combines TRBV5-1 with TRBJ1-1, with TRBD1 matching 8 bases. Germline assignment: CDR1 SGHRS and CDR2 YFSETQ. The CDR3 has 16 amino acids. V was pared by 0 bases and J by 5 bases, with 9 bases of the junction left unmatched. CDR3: CASSLVGTDRATEAFF. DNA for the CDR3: TGCGCCAGCAGCTTGGTGGGGACGGACAGGGCTACTGAAGCTTTCTTT.

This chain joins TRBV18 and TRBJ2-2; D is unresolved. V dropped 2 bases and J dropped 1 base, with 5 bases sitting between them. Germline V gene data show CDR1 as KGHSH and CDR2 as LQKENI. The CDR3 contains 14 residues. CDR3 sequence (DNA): TGTGCCAGCTCACCAGGGCAGAACACCGGGGAGCTGTTTTTT. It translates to CASSPGQNTGELFF.

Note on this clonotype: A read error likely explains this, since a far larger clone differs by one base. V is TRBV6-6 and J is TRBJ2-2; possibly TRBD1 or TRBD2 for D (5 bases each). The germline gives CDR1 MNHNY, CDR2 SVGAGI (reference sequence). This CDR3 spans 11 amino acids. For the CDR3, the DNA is TGTGCCACAGACAGAACCGGGGAGATGTTTTTT. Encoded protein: CATDRTGEMFF.

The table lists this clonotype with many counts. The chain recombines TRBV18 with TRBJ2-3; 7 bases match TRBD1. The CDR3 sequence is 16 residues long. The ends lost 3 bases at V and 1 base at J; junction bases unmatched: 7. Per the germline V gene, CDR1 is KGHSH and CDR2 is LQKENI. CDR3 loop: CASSPRGQSGTDTQYF. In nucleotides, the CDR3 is TGTGCCAGCTCACCTCGGGGACAGTCGGGCACAGATACGCAGTATTTT.

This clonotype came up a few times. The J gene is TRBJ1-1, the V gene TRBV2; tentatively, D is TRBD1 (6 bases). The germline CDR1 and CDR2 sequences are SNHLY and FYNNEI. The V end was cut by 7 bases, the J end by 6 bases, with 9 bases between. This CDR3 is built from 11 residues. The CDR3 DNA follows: TGTGCCAGCAAGGGGGGGTCTGAAGCTTTCTTT. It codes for CASKGGSEAFF.

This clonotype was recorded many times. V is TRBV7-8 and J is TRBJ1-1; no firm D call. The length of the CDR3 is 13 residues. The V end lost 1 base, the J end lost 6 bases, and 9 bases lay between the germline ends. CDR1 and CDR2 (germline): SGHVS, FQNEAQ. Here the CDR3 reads CASSLGGRAEAFF. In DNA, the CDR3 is TGTGCCAGCAGCTTAGGTGGGAGGGCTGAAGCTTTCTTT.

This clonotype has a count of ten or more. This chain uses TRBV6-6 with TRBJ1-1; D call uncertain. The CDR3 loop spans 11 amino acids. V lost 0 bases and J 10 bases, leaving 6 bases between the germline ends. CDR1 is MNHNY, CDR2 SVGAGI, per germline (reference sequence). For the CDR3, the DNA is TGTGCCAGCAGTTACTCGACGATAGCTTTCTTT. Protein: CASSYSTIAFF.

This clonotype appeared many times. The CDR3, as DNA: TGTGCTAGTGGTTTGGTACAAGGGGTAGATCACGGAGATACGCAGTATTTT. Translating gives CASGLVQGVDHGDTQYF. The chain is built from TRBV12-5 and TRBJ2-3; the D gene is possibly TRBD1 (5 bases). CDR1 is LGHNT, CDR2 FRNRAP, per germline. The CDR3 has 17 amino acids. The V end was cut by 0 bases, the J end by 5 bases, with 18 bases between.

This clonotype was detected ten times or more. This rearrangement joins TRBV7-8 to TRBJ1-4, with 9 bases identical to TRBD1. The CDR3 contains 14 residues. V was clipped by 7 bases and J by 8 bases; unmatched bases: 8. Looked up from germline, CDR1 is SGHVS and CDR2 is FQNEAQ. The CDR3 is CASKLQGANEKLFF. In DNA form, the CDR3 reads TGTGCCAGCAAATTACAGGGGGCGAACGAAAAACTGTTTTTT.